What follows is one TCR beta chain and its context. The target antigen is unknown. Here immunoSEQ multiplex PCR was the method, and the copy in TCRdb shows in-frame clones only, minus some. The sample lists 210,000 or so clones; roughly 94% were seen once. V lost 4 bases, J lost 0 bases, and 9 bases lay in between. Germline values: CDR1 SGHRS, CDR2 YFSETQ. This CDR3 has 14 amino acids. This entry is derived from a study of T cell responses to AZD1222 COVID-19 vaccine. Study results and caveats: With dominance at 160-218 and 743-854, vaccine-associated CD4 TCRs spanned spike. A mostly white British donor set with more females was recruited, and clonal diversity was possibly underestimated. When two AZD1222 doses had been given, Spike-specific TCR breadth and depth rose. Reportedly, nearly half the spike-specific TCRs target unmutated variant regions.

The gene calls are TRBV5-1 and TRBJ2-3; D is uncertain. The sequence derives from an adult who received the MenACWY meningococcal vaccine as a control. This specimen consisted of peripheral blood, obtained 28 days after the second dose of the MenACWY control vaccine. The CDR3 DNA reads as TGCGCCAGCAGCCTTCGGTTGAGCACAGATACGCAGTATTTT. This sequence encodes CASSLRLSTDTQYF.